The clone carrying this T cell receptor beta chain was seen at least ten times. This record belongs to a study of human T cells and chemical hapten exposure. The V gene's germline CDR1 is SGHAT and CDR2 FQNNGV. This CDR3 is built from 14 residues. V gave up 1 base and J gave up 3 bases, with 9 bases separating them. Time point reported: patch test 1, 2 weeks after DPC sensitization. Sample treatment: therapeutic diphenylcyclopropenone sensitization with weekly scalp DPC. TCRdb re-derived calls from the RACE reads in MiXCR, one entry per CDR3 protein. The table has about 340,000 distinct CDR3 sequences, around 7% seen once; the top ten hold around 8.2%.

This chain connects TRBV11-2 to TRBJ1-1, with D hard to call. This TCR was recovered from a woman aged 18-30 years with alopecia areata. Some clones in this sample may be carry-over from other donors' samples. The material was whole blood, obtained in connection with sensitization to the hapten diphenylcyclopropenone (DPC). The CDR3 nucleotides are TGTGCCAGCAGCTTAGCAGGTGGGGACACTGAAGCTTTCTTT. It translates to CASSLAGGDTEAFF. The full variable domain, in which reference TRBV11-2 and TRBJ1-1 provide the parts outside the CDR3, is EAGVAQSPRYKIIEKRQSVAFWCNPISGHATLYWYQQILGQGPKLLIQFQNNGVVDDSQLPKDRFSAERLKGVDSTLKIQPAKLEDSAVYLCASSLAGGDTEAFFGQGTRLTVV.